These 2 T cell receptor beta chains share one sample of origin, sequenced in a study of CD8 T cells in acute hepatitis C reinfection. Sequencing was performed with immunoSEQ multiplex PCR; in TCRdb, only in-frame clones are kept and a portion is missing. This table holds some 38,000 clones, about 83% found once. Time point reported: naive CD8 control sorted from an acute-time-point sample. Specimen: naive CD8+ T cells from PBMCs. All receptors come from a man between 25 and 39 years old with chronic hepatitis C.

This chain joins TRBV10-1 and TRBJ2-5, with 9 positions matching TRBD1. The trim removed 5 bases at V and 3 bases at J, leaving 4 bases unmatched. CDR3 length: 14 amino acids. CDR1 and CDR2 from the germline V gene are WNHNN and SYGVQD (reference sequence). CDR3: CASSTGTGKETQYF. Here the CDR3 DNA reads TGCGCCAGCAGTACCGGGACAGGGAAAGAGACCCAGTACTTC.

The gene calls are TRBV7-9 and TRBJ2-7, with D possibly TRBD1 on 6 matching bases. The CDR3 extends over 13 amino acids. Germline-derived CDR1 and CDR2 are SEHNR and FQNEAQ (reference sequence). V was clipped by 5 bases and J by 4 bases, with 12 bases between them. CDR3 bases: TGTGCCAGCAGCCTGGGGGCTAAGTACGAGCAGTACTTC. This encodes CASSLGAKYEQYF.